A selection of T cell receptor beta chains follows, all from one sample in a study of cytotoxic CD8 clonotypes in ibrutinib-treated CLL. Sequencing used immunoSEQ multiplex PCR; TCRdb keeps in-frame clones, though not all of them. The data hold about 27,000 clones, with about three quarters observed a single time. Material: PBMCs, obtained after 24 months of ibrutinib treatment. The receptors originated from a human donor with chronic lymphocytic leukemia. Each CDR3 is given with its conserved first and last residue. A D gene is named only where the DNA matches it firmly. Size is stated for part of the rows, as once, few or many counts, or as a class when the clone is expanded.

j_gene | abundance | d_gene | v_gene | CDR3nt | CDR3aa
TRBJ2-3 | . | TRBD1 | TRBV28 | TGTGCCAGCAGTTTATATCAGGGGGCCGGGACAGATACGCAGTATTTT | CASSLYQGAGTDTQYF
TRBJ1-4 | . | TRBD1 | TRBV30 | TGTGCCTGGAGCGGGACAGGGATCGGTAAACTGTTTTTT | CAWSGTGIGKLFF
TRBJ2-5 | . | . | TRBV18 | TGTGCCAGCTCACCACTGGGGGGTCAAGAGACCCAGTACTTC | CASSPLGGQETQYF
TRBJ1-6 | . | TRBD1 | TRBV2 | TGTGCCAGCAATTTGGGACAGGGAGGACCCCTCCACTTT | CASNLGQGGPLHF
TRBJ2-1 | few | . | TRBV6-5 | TGTGCCAGCAGTTACTCGACCAGCGTTGATGAGCAGTTCTTC | CASSYSTSVDEQFF
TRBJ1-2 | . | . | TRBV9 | TGTGCCAGCAGCGTACAAAGGGGCTATGGCTACACCTTC | CASSVQRGYGYTF
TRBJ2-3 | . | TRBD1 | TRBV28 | TGTGCCAGCAGTCCCGGACAGGGGGCAGGAGATACGCAGTATTTT | CASSPGQGAGDTQYF
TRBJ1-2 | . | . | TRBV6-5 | TGTGCCAGCAGTTACTCTACAGGGACTAGGAATGGCTACACCTTC | CASSYSTGTRNGYTF
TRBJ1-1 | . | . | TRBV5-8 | TGCGCCAGCAGCCAAGATGAAACAGCGTTCAATGAAGCTTTCTTT | CASSQDETAFNEAFF
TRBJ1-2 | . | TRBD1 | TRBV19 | TGTGCCAGTAGTGTGACAGGGAGGGCTGGCTACACCTTC | CASSVTGRAGYTF
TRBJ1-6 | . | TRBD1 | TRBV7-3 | TGTGCCAGCAGCTTAACGGGACTCAGGGGGAACTCACCCCTCCACTTT | CASSLTGLRGNSPLHF
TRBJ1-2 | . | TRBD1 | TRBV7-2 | TGTGCCAGCAGCCTCAAGACAGGGGACTATGGCTACACCTTC | CASSLKTGDYGYTF
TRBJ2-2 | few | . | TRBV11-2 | TGTGCCAGCAGTCCCCCCGGGGAGCTGTTTTTT | CASSPPGELFF
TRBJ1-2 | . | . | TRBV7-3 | TGTGCCAGCAGCTTAAGTGGAGGGGAAAGAAGCTACACCTTC | CASSLSGGERSYTF
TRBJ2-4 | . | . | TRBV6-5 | TGTGCCAGCAGTTACGGCGGGGCCCAGTACTTC | CASSYGGAQYF
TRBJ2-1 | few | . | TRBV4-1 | TGCGCCAGCAGACTACAGTCCACTATCTACAATGAGCAGTTCTTC | CASRLQSTIYNEQFF
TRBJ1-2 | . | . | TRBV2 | TGTGCCAGCAGTGGACAGGCCTATGGCTACACCTTC | CASSGQAYGYTF
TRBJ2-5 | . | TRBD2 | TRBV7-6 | TGTGCCAGCAGCCCGACTAGCGACCAAGAGACCCAGTACTTC | CASSPTSDQETQYF
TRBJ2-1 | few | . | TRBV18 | TGTGCCAGCTCAGGAGGCGGCCTATTCAATGAGCAGTTCTTC | CASSGGGLFNEQFF
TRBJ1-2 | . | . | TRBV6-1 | TGTGCCAGCAGTGAAAACAGGGCCGTCGGCTACACCTTC | CASSENRAVGYTF
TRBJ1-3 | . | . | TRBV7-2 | TGTGCCAGCAGCCCTAGACTGGGAAACACCATATATTTT | CASSPRLGNTIYF
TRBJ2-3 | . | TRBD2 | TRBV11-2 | TGTGCCAGCAGCTTAGATCTTAGCGGGGGGGACGCAGATACGCAGTATTTT | CASSLDLSGGDADTQYF
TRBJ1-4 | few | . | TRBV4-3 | TGCGCCAGCAGCCAACAACCTCACAGGACAGCACTGTTTTTT | CASSQQPHRTALFF
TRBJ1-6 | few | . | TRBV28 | TGTGCCAGCAGCTCCGGACAGCTTAATTCACCCCTCCACTTT | CASSSGQLNSPLHF
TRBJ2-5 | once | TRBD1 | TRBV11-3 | TGTGCCAGCAGCTTAGGTCCAGGGGGCTTGGAGACCCAGTACTTC | CASSLGPGGLETQYF
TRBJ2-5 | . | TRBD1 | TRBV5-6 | TGTGCCAGCAGCATAAGGGACAGGGGGCTCGCGGGGCAGTACTTC | CASSIRDRGLAGQYF
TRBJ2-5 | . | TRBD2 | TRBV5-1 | TGCGCCAGCAGCTTTAATGGGGGGGTCCAAGAGACCCAGTACTTC | CASSFNGGVQETQYF
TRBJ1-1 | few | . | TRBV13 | TGTGCCAGCATCCAACTCAGGGGAGGCGAAGCTTTCTTT | CASIQLRGGEAFF
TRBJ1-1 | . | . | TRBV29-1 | TGCAGCGCAAAAAGGGGTTCAGGGGTAAAGGCTTTCTTT | CSAKRGSGVKAFF
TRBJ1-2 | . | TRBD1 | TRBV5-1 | TGCGCCAGCAGCCTGGACAGGGGGCTGGGTGGCTACACCTTC | CASSLDRGLGGYTF
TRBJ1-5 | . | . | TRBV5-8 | TGTGCCAGCAGCTTAAGGAGGGTTGGCAATCAGCCCCAGCATTTT | CASSLRRVGNQPQHF
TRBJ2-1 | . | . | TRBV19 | TGTGCCAGTAGGGGAGTGGAGGGACATCCTTTCCCTGAGCAGTTCTTC | CASRGVEGHPFPEQFF
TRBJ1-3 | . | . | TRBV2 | TGTGCCAGCAGTTCGTCACGGACCTCTGGAAACACCATATATTTT | CASSSSRTSGNTIYF
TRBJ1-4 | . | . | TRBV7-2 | TGTGCCAGCAGCCCTTACTCGACCCTGCGGCTGTTTTTT | CASSPYSTLRLFF
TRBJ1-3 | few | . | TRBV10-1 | TGCGCCAGCAGTGCCGGTACTGGAAACACCATATATTTT | CASSAGTGNTIYF
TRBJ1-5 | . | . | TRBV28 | TGTGCCAGCAGTCCACAGGAGGGCTTTAATCAGCCCCAGCATTTT | CASSPQEGFNQPQHF
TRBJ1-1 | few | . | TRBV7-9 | TGTGCCAGCAGCTTAGATGGGGCCTTCACTGAAGCTTTCTTT | CASSLDGAFTEAFF
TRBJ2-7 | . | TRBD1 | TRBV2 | TGTGCCAGCACCCCGGGACAGACATACGAGCAGTACTTC | CASTPGQTYEQYF
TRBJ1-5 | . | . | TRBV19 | TGTGCCAGTAGTTCGCAGACTAGCAATCAGCCCCAGCATTTT | CASSSQTSNQPQHF
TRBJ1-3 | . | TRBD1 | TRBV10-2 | TGCGCCAGCTCGGGACAGGGTTTTGGAAACACCATATATTTT | CASSGQGFGNTIYF
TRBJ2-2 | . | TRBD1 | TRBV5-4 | TGTGCCAGCAGCCCGACAGGGGCAACCGGGGAGCTGTTTTTT | CASSPTGATGELFF
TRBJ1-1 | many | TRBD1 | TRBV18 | TGTGCCAGCTCCCCGGACAGGGGGCCCGAAGCTTTCTTT | CASSPDRGPEAFF